A single sample gave rise to the 7 T cell receptor beta chains below, sequenced in a study of monozygotic twins with inflammatory bowel disease. TCRdb reprocessed the 5' RACE reads and stores each CDR3 protein as one record, lacking DNA. The sample has about 130,000 distinct CDR3 sequences. Material: blood. The source is a human donor with ulcerative colitis or Crohn's disease, or a healthy co-twin of an affected twin (not recorded which).

J is TRBJ1-2 and V is TRBV7-9; TCRdb picks TRBD1, but there is no DNA to check that call. The CDR3 has 14 amino acids. Per the germline V gene, CDR1 is SEHNR and CDR2 is FQNEAQ (reference sequence). The CDR3 sequence: CASSLRGPVYGYTF.

The V call is TRBV5-1, the J call TRBJ2-5; with no DNA, the TCRdb D assignment of TRBD1 cannot be verified. The V gene's germline CDR1 is SGHRS and CDR2 YFSETQ. This CDR3 spans 14 amino acids. The CDR3 here is CASSLVMEPGTQYF.

The CDR3: CASRRLAGENIQYF. The V call is TRBV27, the J call TRBJ2-4; lacking DNA, the TRBD2 call made by TCRdb goes unchecked. The germline CDR1 and CDR2 sequences are MNHEY and SMNVEV (reference sequence). This CDR3 region has 14 residues.

The genes are TRBV2 and TRBJ2-1. The CDR3 extends over 15 amino acids. Looked up from germline, CDR1 is SNHLY and CDR2 is FYNNEI. The CDR3 region is CASSELEVAYNEQFF.

The gene calls are TRBV9 and TRBJ2-5; TCRdb returns TRBD1, unconfirmable since there is no DNA. CDR3 length: 14 amino acids. The germline CDR1 and CDR2 sequences are SGDLS and YYNGEE. The CDR3 loop reads CASSSSGDGETQYF.

This rearrangement joins TRBV4-1 to TRBJ1-2. The CDR3 totals 15 residues. The germline V gene has CDR1 MGHRA and CDR2 YSYEKL. This CDR3 reads CASSPGGRQSYGYTF.

The chain joins TRBV29-1 to TRBJ1-6. The CDR3 is 12 residues long. The germline CDR1 and CDR2 sequences are SQVTM and ANQGSEA. The CDR3 is CSVGDYNSPLHF.